One sample yielded the 32 T cell receptor beta chains listed below, sequenced in a study of T cell responses to AZD1222 COVID-19 vaccine. Here immunoSEQ multiplex PCR was the method, and the copy in TCRdb shows in-frame clones only, minus some. The table records about 120,000 clones, about nine tenths of them present only once. The source was peripheral blood, collected 28 days after the second dose of the MenACWY control vaccine. All receptors come from an adult who received the MenACWY meningococcal vaccine as a control.

The V call is TRBV5-5, the J call TRBJ2-2; 8 nucleotides line up with TRBD1. Germline V gene lookup returns CDR1 SGHKS and CDR2 YYEKEE (reference sequence). J gave up 0 bases and V 4 bases, and 8 bases lay outside the gene matches. The CDR3 runs to 17 residues. CDR3 loop: CASSKITGGSNTGELFF. The CDR3 DNA is TGTGCCAGCAGCAAGATTACAGGGGGTTCGAACACCGGGGAGCTGTTTTTT. The whole variable domain, filled in from reference TRBV5-5 and TRBJ2-2, reads DAGVTQSPTHLIKTRGQQVTLRCSPISGHKSVSWYQQVLGQGPQFIFQYYEKEERGRGNFPDRFSARQFPNYSSELNVNALLLGDSALYLCASSKITGGSNTGELFFGEGSRLTVL.

The J gene is TRBJ2-1, the V gene TRBV18, with TRBD2 identical over 10 bases. Losses at the gene ends were 2 bases for V and 3 bases for J; bases not matched to a gene: 7. Germline CDR1 is KGHSH and CDR2 is LQKENI. This CDR3 comprises 17 residues. The CDR3 DNA is TGTGCCAGCTCACCATACTTGACTAGCGGGTACTACAATGAGCAGTTCTTC. Protein sequence: CASSPYLTSGYYNEQFF.

The V gene is TRBV19, the J gene TRBJ1-3; 7 bases align to TRBD1. Germline lookup yields CDR1 LNHDA and CDR2 SQIVND (reference sequence). J lost 0 bases, V lost 6 bases, and 14 bases had no gene match. This CDR3 contains 18 residues. CDR3: CASSFILGGDSSGNTIYF. The DNA of the CDR3 is TGTGCCAGTAGCTTTATTCTTGGGGGGGACAGCTCTGGAAACACCATATATTTT.

The chain links TRBV5-6 to TRBJ1-6; D gene unclear. Germline V lookup: CDR1 SGHDT, CDR2 YYEEEE. Deletions cut 1 base from V and 7 bases from J, with 9 bases between. The length of the CDR3 is 14 residues. CDR3 sequence (DNA): TGTGCCAGCAGCTTGTTCAAGGGAAATTCACCCCTCCACTTT. This encodes CASSLFKGNSPLHF.

The V gene is TRBV27, the J gene TRBJ1-5; the match to TRBD1 covers 7 bases. Germline CDR1 is MNHEY and CDR2 is SMNVEV (reference sequence). V trimming: 2 bases; J trimming: 4 bases; junction bases outside the gene matches: 5. There are 15 residues in the CDR3. The chain's CDR3 is CASSLEGQTNQPQHF. CDR3 coding DNA: TGTGCCAGCAGTTTAGAGGGACAGACTAATCAGCCCCAGCATTTT.

This chain uses TRBV3-1 (or the pseudogene TRBV3-2) with TRBJ2-3; D is perhaps TRBD1 (5 bases). Germline CDR1 is LGHDT and CDR2 is YNNKEL (reference sequence). The CDR3 spans 15 residues. Trimming left V 0 bases short and J 4 bases short, with 11 bases between. CDR3 coding DNA: TGTGCCAGCAGCCAAGAGGCAGGGAACTCAGATACGCAGTATTTT. Its protein product is CASSQEAGNSDTQYF.

V is TRBV6-5 and J is TRBJ2-1; TRBD1 is a possible D gene (5 bases). Germline V gene lookup returns CDR1 MNHEY and CDR2 SVGAGI. With 7 bases removed from V and 9 bases from J, the gap between germline ends came to 13 bases. The CDR3 totals 12 residues. The CDR3 region has the DNA TGTGCCAGCACCATTCAGGGTGTTGAGCAGTTCTTC. Protein sequence: CASTIQGVEQFF.

The chain joins TRBV6-5 to TRBJ1-1, with D unclear. Trimming took off 6 bases at V and 3 bases at J, with 17 bases between the two ends. Germline V CDR1 and CDR2: MNHEY, SVGAGI. The CDR3 length is 15 residues. Written as DNA, the CDR3 is TGTGCCAGCAGCGGCGTGGACGGATATTACACTGAAGCTTTCTTT. This gives the protein CASSGVDGYYTEAFF.

The CDR3 nucleotides read TGCGCCAGCAGCGGAAGGCAGGGTACCACAGATACGCAGTATTTT. Protein product: CASSGRQGTTDTQYF. This chain connects TRBV5-1 to TRBJ2-3; perhaps TRBD1 as D (5 bases). Looked up from germline, CDR1 is SGHRS and CDR2 is YFSETQ. The V and J ends lost 4 bases and 2 bases respectively, with 14 bases between them. This CDR3 comprises 15 residues.

This clone was recorded only once. The rearrangement uses TRBV2 and TRBJ2-1, with 14 bases aligning to TRBD2. J lost 2 bases, V lost 6 bases, and 6 bases had no gene match. CDR1 and CDR2 from the germline V gene are SNHLY and FYNNEI. This CDR3 region has 17 residues. CDR3 residues: CASRRLAGGHAYNEQFF. The CDR3, as DNA: TGTGCCAGCAGACGACTAGCGGGAGGGCACGCCTACAATGAGCAGTTCTTC. The variable domain in full, completed from reference TRBV2 and TRBJ2-1, reads EPEVTQTPSHQVTQMGQEVILRCVPISNHLYFYWYRQILGQKVEFLVSFYNNEISEKSEIFDDQFSVERPDGSNFTLKIRSTKLEDSAMYFCASRRLAGGHAYNEQFFGPGTRLTVL.

The rearrangement links TRBV11-3 to TRBJ2-7; D gene ambiguous. Germline-derived CDR1 and CDR2 are SGHNT and YENEEA. V was clipped by 6 bases and J by 2 bases, with 11 bases between them. The length of the CDR3 is 13 residues. CDR3 nucleotides: TGTGCCAGCAGACTTCAGGCGACCTACGAGCAGTACGTC. Amino acid sequence: CASRLQATYEQYV.

This rearrangement joins TRBV19 to TRBJ2-2; 9 nucleotides line up with TRBD2. CDR1 is LNHDA, CDR2 SQIVND, per germline (reference sequence). CDR3 size: 17 residues. The V gene end was trimmed by 6 bases and the J gene end by 0 bases; junction bases not matched to a gene: 8. CDR3 residues: CASSHLLAGTNTGELFF. DNA of the CDR3: TGTGCCAGTAGCCACCTACTAGCGGGTACGAACACCGGGGAGCTGTTTTTT. The whole variable domain, filled in from reference TRBV19 and TRBJ2-2, reads DGGITQSPKYLFRKEGQNVTLSCEQNLNHDAMYWYRQDPGQGLRLIYYSQIVNDFQKGDIAEGYSVSREKKESFPLTVTSAQKNPTAFYLCASSHLLAGTNTGELFFGEGSRLTVL.

This chain joins TRBV12-3 or TRBV12-4 and TRBJ1-2; D not resolved. Trimming shortened V by 4 bases and J by 5 bases, and 8 bases separated the two germline ends. This CDR3 has 12 amino acids. CDR3 sequence (DNA): TGTGCCAGCAGTTATACAGAGTATGGCTACACCTTC. Translation: CASSYTEYGYTF.

This clone came up once. The gene calls are TRBV3-1 (or the pseudogene TRBV3-2) and TRBJ1-1; TRBD1 is a possible D gene (6 bases). This CDR3 has 14 amino acids. Trimming cost V 2 bases and J 1 base, with 8 bases left between them. Germline V gene sequence: CDR1 LGHDT, CDR2 YNNKEL (reference sequence). CDR3 residues: CASSQSTGNTEAFF. Here the CDR3 DNA reads TGTGCCAGCAGCCAATCGACAGGGAACACTGAAGCTTTCTTT.

The chain joins TRBV6-1 to TRBJ2-7; 10 bases match TRBD1. The CDR3 loop spans 15 amino acids. Germline V gene sequence: CDR1 MNHNS, CDR2 SASEGT. After removal of 3 bases from V and 5 bases from J, the junction contained 7 bases not matched to a gene. The chain's CDR3 is CASSDRTGGRDEQYF. DNA of the CDR3: TGTGCCAGCAGTGACAGGACAGGGGGTAGGGACGAGCAGTACTTC.

The rearrangement uses TRBV6-4 and TRBJ2-1, with TRBD2 matching over 7 bases. Losses at the gene ends were 6 bases for V and 6 bases for J; bases not matched to a gene: 5. The germline V gene encodes CDR1 MRHNA and CDR2 SNTAGT. This CDR3 is built from 13 residues. The DNA for the CDR3 is TGTGCCAGCAGCCCGAGCGGGGTCAATGAGCAGTTCTTC. It specifies CASSPSGVNEQFF.

CDR3 in amino acids: CASSLGTVNNSPLHF. CDR3 nucleotide sequence: TGCGCCAGCAGCTTGGGGACAGTTAATAATTCACCCCTCCACTTT. This rearrangement joins TRBV5-1 to TRBJ1-6; a weak D match, TRBD1 (6 bases). Trimming took 0 bases from V and 5 from J, leaving 9 bases between them. The germline CDR1 and CDR2 sequences are SGHRS and YFSETQ. The CDR3 sequence is 15 residues long.

This chain connects TRBV2 to TRBJ1-2; a weak D match, TRBD1 (6 bases). Deletions cut 10 bases from V and 3 bases from J, with 9 bases between. The CDR3 covers 11 residues. Germline assignment: CDR1 SNHLY and CDR2 FYNNEI. The DNA of the CDR3 is TGTGCCACCGGGACACACTATGGCTACACCTTC. Amino acid sequence: CATGTHYGYTF.

Points on this clone: In the same sample, other DNA sequences code for this CDR3. J is TRBJ1-5 and V is TRBV5-5; D gene unclear. The germline gives CDR1 SGHKS, CDR2 YYEKEE (reference sequence). The CDR3 sequence is 14 residues long. V was pared by 0 bases and J by 1 base, with 5 bases between. DNA for the CDR3: TGTGCCAGCAGCTTGGTAGGGAGCAATCAGCCCCAGCATTTT. Protein product: CASSLVGSNQPQHF.

This clone was counted between two and nine times. The V and J genes are TRBV6-5 and TRBJ1-6, with 8 bases that match TRBD1. Germline V CDR1 and CDR2: MNHEY, SVGAGI. The CDR3 sequence is 15 residues long. The ends lost 5 bases at V and 4 bases at J; junction bases unmatched: 4. This chain's CDR3 is CASSPGQGYNSPLHF. CDR3 DNA: TGTGCCAGCAGTCCCGGACAGGGTTATAATTCACCCCTCCACTTT.

This clone was detected only a few times. The V call is TRBV14, the J call TRBJ1-6; D ambiguous. V lost 4 bases and J 1 base, leaving 8 bases between the germline ends. This CDR3 contains 15 residues. Germline V CDR1 and CDR2: SGHDN, FVKESK. Here the CDR3 DNA reads TGTGCCAGCAGCCCGCCCGGGTCCTATAATTCACCCCTCCACTTT. It translates to CASSPPGSYNSPLHF.

This chain connects TRBV6-4 to TRBJ2-1, with 13 bases that match TRBD2. CDR3 size: 15 residues. Germline V gene lookup returns CDR1 MRHNA and CDR2 SNTAGT. Germline trimming cut 6 bases from V and 8 bases from J; bases unmatched to any gene: 7. The CDR3, as DNA: TGTGCCAGCAGAGCGAGGACTAGCGGGGGCGATGAGCAGTTCTTC. Translated, it gives CASRARTSGGDEQFF.

The rearrangement joins TRBV28 to TRBJ2-7, with 9 bases fitting TRBD1. The CDR3 runs 15 residues. With V trimmed by 3 bases and J by 5 bases, 8 bases remained unmatched. The V gene's germline CDR1 is MDHEN and CDR2 SYDVKM. CDR3 protein: CASSFRDRVLNEQYV. CDR3 coding DNA: TGTGCCAGCAGTTTTAGGGACAGGGTGCTGAACGAGCAGTACGTC.

The V gene is TRBV2, the J gene TRBJ1-5; 7 bases line up with TRBD1. The J segment lost 2 bases and the V segment lost 5 bases, leaving 21 bases of the junction unmatched. Germline-derived CDR1 and CDR2 are SNHLY and FYNNEI. CDR3 length: 20 amino acids. The CDR3 sequence is CASSKEYRGGGFRGNQPQHF. The CDR3 region has the DNA TGTGCCAGCAGTAAAGAGTACAGGGGAGGGGGATTTAGGGGCAATCAGCCCCAGCATTTT.

This chain uses TRBV4-3 with TRBJ1-1; a possible D gene is TRBD1 (6 bases). The CDR3 is made up of 13 amino acids. The V end lost 3 bases, the J end lost 5 bases, and 10 bases lay between the germline ends. CDR1 and CDR2 (germline): LGHNA, YSLEER. The CDR3 DNA reads TGCGCCAGCAGCCAGCGCCAGGGGACTGAAGCTTTCTTT. Translating gives CASSQRQGTEAFF.

This clone appeared once. V usage is TRBV7-6 and J usage is TRBJ1-1, with TRBD1 identical over 10 bases. J gave up 1 base and V 3 bases, and 5 bases lay outside the gene matches. The germline V gene encodes CDR1 SGHVS and CDR2 FNYEAQ. This CDR3 is built from 16 residues. The CDR3 loop reads CASSFRQGAPNTEAFF. The CDR3 DNA is TGTGCCAGCAGCTTCCGACAGGGGGCTCCGAACACTGAAGCTTTCTTT.

The V and J genes are TRBV5-1 and TRBJ2-3; D gene unclear. The CDR3 runs to 16 residues. Germline V gives CDR1 SGHRS, CDR2 YFSETQ. V lost 2 bases and J lost 1, with 14 bases in between. The CDR3 reads CASSLPEVGGTDTQYF. CDR3 sequence (DNA): TGCGCCAGCAGCTTACCAGAAGTAGGAGGCACAGATACGCAGTATTTT.

The CDR3 region is CASSQDWAPGQGGYGYTF. CDR3 in DNA: TGCGCCAGCAGCCAAGATTGGGCCCCGGGACAGGGGGGTTATGGCTACACCTTC. The J gene is TRBJ1-2, the V gene TRBV4-1; TRBD1 matches 11 bases. Germline lookup yields CDR1 MGHRA and CDR2 YSYEKL. The CDR3 has 18 residues. The V gene end was trimmed by 0 bases and the J gene end by 5 bases; junction bases not matched to a gene: 11.

V usage is TRBV7-2 and J usage is TRBJ2-3; D unresolved. CDR1 is SGHTA, CDR2 FQGNSA, per germline. The germline V and J ends were trimmed by 1 base and 1 base, with 12 bases remaining between them. This CDR3 has 16 residues. DNA for the CDR3: TGTGCCAGCAGCTTAGGTGGGCCCCGGGGCACAGATACGCAGTATTTT. Protein product: CASSLGGPRGTDTQYF.

This rearrangement joins TRBV5-4 to TRBJ2-3; 11 positions agree with TRBD2. With 5 bases clipped from V and 2 bases from J, the junction kept 7 bases outside the gene matches. The CDR3 sequence is 16 residues long. CDR1 is SGHNT, CDR2 YYREEE, per germline (reference sequence). CDR3 protein: CASRELAGAFTDTQYF. CDR3 sequence (DNA): TGTGCCAGCAGGGAACTAGCGGGAGCCTTCACAGATACGCAGTATTTT.

This clone turned up a few times. This CDR3 is also generated by other DNA sequences in the sample. This chain uses TRBV7-6 with TRBJ1-3, with D possibly matching TRBD1 (5 bases). Per the germline V gene, CDR1 is SGHVS and CDR2 is FNYEAQ. The CDR3 runs 15 residues. Trimming stripped 1 base from V and 2 bases from J, with 9 bases between. This CDR3 reads CASSLDRGAGNTIYF. In nucleotides, the CDR3 is TGTGCCAGCAGCTTAGACCGAGGGGCTGGAAACACCATATATTTT.

The chain employs TRBV6-1 and TRBJ1-6; D might be TRBD1 (5 bases). V was pared by 2 bases and J by 11 bases, with 16 bases between. The CDR3 covers 15 residues. Per germline, CDR1 MNHNS and CDR2 SASEGT. As DNA, the CDR3 is TGTGCCAGCAGTGAAATTTGGGGGGATAGGGCACCCCTCCACTTT. Its protein is CASSEIWGDRAPLHF.